A selection of T cell receptor beta chains follows, all from one sample in a study of read filtering for tumor transcriptome and immune sequencing. TCRdb analysed the reads with MiXCR anew, one entry per CDR3 protein. The sample holds some 19,000 distinct CDR3 sequences, roughly a fifth seen once. The sequenced sample was a population of CD138-negative cells sorted from bone marrow. Receptor source: a donor at least 40 years old with multiple myeloma. The CDR3 runs from the conserved cysteine through the conserved F or W. A D gene is named only where the DNA matches it firmly. Not every row has a clone size; where given, it reads once, few, many or a size class.

>TRBJ2-1|TRBV12-3/TRBV12-4|many|-
TGTGCCAGCAGGAGGGTCATGGATGAGCAGTTCTTC
CASRRVMDEQFF
>TRBJ2-1|TRBV11-2|-|-
TGTGCCGGCACCCGGGACCCCCCTAACAATGAGCAGTTCTTC
CAGTRDPPNNEQFF
>TRBJ1-1|TRBV6-6|-|-
TGTGCCAGCTGCGGCCCAAGGTACTCTGAAGCTTTCTTT
CASCGPRYSEAFF
>TRBJ2-2|TRBV28|many|-
TGTGCCAGCAGCGGAGCCCGCACCGGGGAGCTGTTTTTT
CASSGARTGELFF
>TRBJ2-2|TRBV6-2/TRBV6-3|few|TRBD1
TGTGCCAGCAGTACCCGGGACAGGGGAAACACCGGGGAGCTGTTTTTT
CASSTRDRGNTGELFF
>TRBJ1-1|TRBV29-1|few|-
TGCAGCGCTGGGACAACGGGCACTGAAGCTTTCTTT
CSAGTTGTEAFF
>TRBJ1-5|TRBV28|few|-
TGTGCCAGCGGCCAGGGTGTTAGCAATCAGCCCCAGCATTTT
CASGQGVSNQPQHF
>TRBJ2-2|TRBV20-1|few|-
TGCAGTGCTAATGCCGGGACACCGAACACCGGGGAGCTGTTTTTT
CSANAGTPNTGELFF
>TRBJ2-7|TRBV5-1|many|-
TGCGCCAGCAGCCACAGGGAGCTGGGGCAGTACTTC
CASSHRELGQYF
>TRBJ2-7|TRBV18|medium-sized|TRBD2
TGTGCCAGCTCAGCCTACGCTGTAGCGGGAGGGCCCGGCGAGCAGTACTTC
CASSAYAVAGGPGEQYF
>TRBJ2-3|TRBV29-1|many|-
TGCAGCGCCTGTGTGGGTTCAGATACGCAGTATTTT
CSACVGSDTQYF
>TRBJ2-7|TRBV12-3/TRBV12-4|few|TRBD1
TGTGCCAGCAGTCTCGGGACAGGGCCTTCCTACGAGCAGTACTTC
CASSLGTGPSYEQYF
>TRBJ2-5|TRBV6-5|many|-
TGTGCCAGCAGGGAAGGGGGGAGAGAGACCCAGTACTTC
CASREGGRETQYF
>TRBJ2-7|TRBV28|many|-
TGTGCCAGCAGATCGACGGGCGTTTATGAGCAGTACTTC
CASRSTGVYEQYF
>TRBJ2-2|TRBV28|-|TRBD2
TGTGCCAGCAGGCGACTAGCGGGAAACACCGGGGAGCTGTTTTTT
CASRRLAGNTGELFF
>TRBJ1-1|TRBV18|many|-
TGTGCCAGCTCACCACGGGCAGGGGAGAACACTGAAGCTTTCTTT
CASSPRAGENTEAFF
>TRBJ2-5|TRBV30|-|-
TGTGCCTGGACCAACGGGGAGACCCAGTACTTC
CAWTNGETQYF
>TRBJ1-2|TRBV19|few|TRBD1
TGTGCCAGTAGTATAGATCCTGGACAGGGGGACTATGGCTACACCTTC
CASSIDPGQGDYGYTF
>TRBJ2-7|TRBV28|many|-
TGTGCCAGCAGTTTACATCCGGGGTCCTACGAGCAGTACTTC
CASSLHPGSYEQYF
>TRBJ2-1|TRBV29-1|many|TRBD2
TGCAGCGGGACTAGCGGAGGGTTTGAGCAGTTCTTC
CSGTSGGFEQFF
>TRBJ1-5|TRBV5-5|many|-
TGTGCCAGCAGCTTGTCGACGGGGGGACCTAATCAGCCCCAGCATTTT
CASSLSTGGPNQPQHF
>TRBJ2-3|TRBV20-1|many|-
TGCAGTGCTAGAGATCTGAGGGGCAAGGCGCAGTATTTT
CSARDLRGKAQYF
>TRBJ1-2|TRBV15|many|-
TGTGCCACCAGCAGAGTTTATGGGGCCAATGGCTACACCTTC
CATSRVYGANGYTF
>TRBJ2-3|TRBV21-1|many|-
TGTGCCAGCGACAAAGCCCAAAAGCGGGATACAGCAGATACGCAGTATTTT
CASDKAQKRDTADTQYF
>TRBJ2-1|TRBV19|medium-sized|-
TGTGCCAGTAGTGCACAGGGCCCGGGAGTCGATGAGCAGTTCTTC
CASSAQGPGVDEQFF
>TRBJ2-7|TRBV4-1|-|TRBD2
TGCGCCAGCAGCCAAGGGTCGGGAGGGCCCGTGAAGCAGTACTTC
CASSQGSGGPVKQYF
>TRBJ2-5|TRBV25-1|-|TRBD2
TGTGCCAGCAGTGAACCCAAAACCGGGACTAGCAAAGAGACCCAGTACTTC
CASSEPKTGTSKETQYF
>TRBJ2-1|TRBV27|many|-
TGTGCCAGCAGTTTAAACACCTACAATGAGCAGTTCTTC
CASSLNTYNEQFF
>TRBJ2-1|TRBV3-1|few|TRBD2
TGTGCCAGCAGCCAATCTCTCGCGGGAGGGCCCGGCGATGAGCAGTTCTTC
CASSQSLAGGPGDEQFF
>TRBJ2-7|TRBV29-1|few|-
TGCAGCGTTGGAGGCCCGGGGGCAGACTACGAGCAGTACTTC
CSVGGPGADYEQYF
>TRBJ2-2|TRBV29-1|many|-
TGCAGCGTTGTAGCTCGCACCGGGGAGCTGTTTTTT
CSVVARTGELFF
>TRBJ1-4|TRBV13|many|TRBD1
TGTGCCAGCAGCTCGCAGGGGGCGGTGAGTGAAAAACTGTTTTTT
CASSSQGAVSEKLFF
>TRBJ2-7|TRBV28|many|TRBD2
TGTGCCAGCAGTTCAACGGGACTAGCGGGAGGGGGCCACGAGCAGTACTTC
CASSSTGLAGGGHEQYF
>TRBJ2-3|TRBV7-3|many|-
TGTGCCAGCAGCCGGGCAGGGCCCCGTGATACGCAGTATTTT
CASSRAGPRDTQYF
>TRBJ1-1|TRBV5-4|medium-sized|-
TGTGCCAGCAGCTTAGGACGGACGAACACTGAAGCTTTCTTT
CASSLGRTNTEAFF
>TRBJ2-1|TRBV20-1|once|TRBD2
TGCAGTGCTAGAGTAGCGGGAGGGCCACGGAATGAGCAGTTCTTC
CSARVAGGPRNEQFF